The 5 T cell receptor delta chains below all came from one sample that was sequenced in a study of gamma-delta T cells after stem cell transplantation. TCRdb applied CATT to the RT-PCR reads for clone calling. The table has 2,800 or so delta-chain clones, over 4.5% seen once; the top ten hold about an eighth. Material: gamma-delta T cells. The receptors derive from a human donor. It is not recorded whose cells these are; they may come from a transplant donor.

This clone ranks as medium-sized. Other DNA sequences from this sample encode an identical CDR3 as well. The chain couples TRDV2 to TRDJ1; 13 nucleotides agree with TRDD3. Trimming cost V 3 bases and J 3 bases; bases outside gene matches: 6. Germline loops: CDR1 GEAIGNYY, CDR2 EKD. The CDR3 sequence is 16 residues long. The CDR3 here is CACDHLLGDTADKLIF. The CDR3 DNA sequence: TGTGCCTGTGACCATCTACTGGGGGATACGGCCGATAAACTCATCTTT.

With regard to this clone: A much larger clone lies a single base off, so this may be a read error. This chain's CDR3 is CACERLGATPDKLIF. The DNA for the CDR3 is TGTGCCTGTGAAAGACTGGGGGCCACCCCCGATAAACTCATCTTT. The chain recombines TRDV2 with TRDJ1; 8 nucleotides agree with TRDD3. V lost 4 bases and J lost 3; bases outside the gene matches: 9. The CDR3 has 15 residues. The germline V gene has CDR1 GEAIGNYY and CDR2 EKD.

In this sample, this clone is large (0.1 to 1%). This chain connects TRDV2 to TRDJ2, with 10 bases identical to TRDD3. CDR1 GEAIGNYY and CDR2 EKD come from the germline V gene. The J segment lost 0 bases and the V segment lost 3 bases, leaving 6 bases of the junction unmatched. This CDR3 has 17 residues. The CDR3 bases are TGTGCCTGTGACCGACTGGGGGATTCCACTTTGACAGCACAACTCTTCTTT. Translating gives CACDRLGDSTLTAQLFF.

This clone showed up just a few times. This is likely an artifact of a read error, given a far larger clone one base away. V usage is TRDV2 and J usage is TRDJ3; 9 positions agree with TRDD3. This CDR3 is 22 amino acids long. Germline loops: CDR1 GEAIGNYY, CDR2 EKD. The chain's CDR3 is CACDPAFASTGGPSWDTRQVFF. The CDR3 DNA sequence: TGTGCCTGTGACCCCGCCTTCGCGTCTACTGGGGGACCCTCCTGGGACACCCGACAGGTGTTTTTC.

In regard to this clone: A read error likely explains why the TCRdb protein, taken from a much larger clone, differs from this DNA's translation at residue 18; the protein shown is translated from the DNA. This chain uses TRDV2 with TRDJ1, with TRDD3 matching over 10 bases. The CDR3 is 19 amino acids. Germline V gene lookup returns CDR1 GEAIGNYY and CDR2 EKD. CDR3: CACDTVSLGDRRWTDKLTF. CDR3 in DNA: TGTGCCTGTGACACCGTGTCGCTGGGGGATAGACGGTGGACCGATAAACTCACCTTT.